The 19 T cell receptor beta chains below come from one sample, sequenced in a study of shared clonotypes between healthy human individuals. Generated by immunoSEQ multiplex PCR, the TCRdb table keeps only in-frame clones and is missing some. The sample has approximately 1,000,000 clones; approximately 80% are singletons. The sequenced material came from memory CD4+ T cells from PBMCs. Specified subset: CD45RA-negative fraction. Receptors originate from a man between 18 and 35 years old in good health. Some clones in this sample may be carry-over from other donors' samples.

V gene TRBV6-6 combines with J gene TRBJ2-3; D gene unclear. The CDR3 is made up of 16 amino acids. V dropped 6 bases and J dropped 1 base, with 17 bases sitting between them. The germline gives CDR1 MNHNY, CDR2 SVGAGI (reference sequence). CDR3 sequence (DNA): TGTGCCAGCAGGAGTTATGCCTCGCCGGGCACAGATACGCAGTATTTT. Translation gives CASRSYASPGTDTQYF.

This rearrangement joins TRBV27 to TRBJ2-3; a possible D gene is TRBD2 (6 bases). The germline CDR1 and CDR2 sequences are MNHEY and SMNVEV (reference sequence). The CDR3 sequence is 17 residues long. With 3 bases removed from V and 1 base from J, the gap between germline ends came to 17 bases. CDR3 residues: CASSFRDFRWGTDTQYF. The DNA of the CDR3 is TGTGCCAGCAGTTTCCGGGACTTCAGGTGGGGCACAGATACGCAGTATTTT.

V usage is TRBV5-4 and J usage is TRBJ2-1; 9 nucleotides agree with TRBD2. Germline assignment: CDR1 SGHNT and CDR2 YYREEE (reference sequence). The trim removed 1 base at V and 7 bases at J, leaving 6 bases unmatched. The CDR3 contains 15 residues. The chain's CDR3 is CASSLKASGKNEQFF. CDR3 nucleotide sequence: TGTGCCAGCAGCTTGAAAGCTAGCGGGAAGAATGAGCAGTTCTTC.

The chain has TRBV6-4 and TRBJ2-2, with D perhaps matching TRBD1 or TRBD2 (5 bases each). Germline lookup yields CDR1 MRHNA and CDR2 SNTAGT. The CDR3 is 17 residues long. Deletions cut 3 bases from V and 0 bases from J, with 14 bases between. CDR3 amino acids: CASSEQFQGPNTGELFF. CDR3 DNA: TGTGCCAGCAGTGAGCAATTTCAGGGACCGAACACCGGGGAGCTGTTTTTT.

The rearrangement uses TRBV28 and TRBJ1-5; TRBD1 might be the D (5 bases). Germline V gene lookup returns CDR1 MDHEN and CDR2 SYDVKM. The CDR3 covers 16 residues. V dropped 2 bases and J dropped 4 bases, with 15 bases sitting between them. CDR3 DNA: TGTGCCAGCAGTTTAGGGGAGTTTGGGGGGAATCAGCCCCAGCATTTT. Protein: CASSLGEFGGNQPQHF. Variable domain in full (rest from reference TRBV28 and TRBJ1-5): DVKVTQSSRYLVKRTGEKVFLECVQDMDHENMFWYRQDPGLGLRLIYFSYDVKMKEKGDIPEGYSVSREKKERFSLILESASTNQTSMYLCASSLGEFGGNQPQHFGDGTRLSIL.

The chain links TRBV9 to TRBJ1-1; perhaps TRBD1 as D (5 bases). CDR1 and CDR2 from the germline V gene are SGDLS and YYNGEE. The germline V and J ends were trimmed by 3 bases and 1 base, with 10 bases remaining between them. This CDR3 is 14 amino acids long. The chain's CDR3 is CASSANTGNTEAFF. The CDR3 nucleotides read TGTGCCAGCAGCGCTAATACAGGGAACACTGAAGCTTTCTTT.

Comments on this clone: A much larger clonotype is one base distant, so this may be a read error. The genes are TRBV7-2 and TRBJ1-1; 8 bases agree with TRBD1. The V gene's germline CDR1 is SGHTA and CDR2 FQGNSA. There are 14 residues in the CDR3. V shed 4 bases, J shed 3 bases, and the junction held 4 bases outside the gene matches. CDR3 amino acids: CASSWGDRYTEAFF. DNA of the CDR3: TGTGCCAGCAGCTGGGGGGACAGGTACACTGAAGCTTTCTTT.

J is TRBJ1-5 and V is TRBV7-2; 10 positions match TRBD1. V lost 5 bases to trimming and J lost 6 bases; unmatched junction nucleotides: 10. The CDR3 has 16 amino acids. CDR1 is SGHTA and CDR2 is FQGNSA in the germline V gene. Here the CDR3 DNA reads TGTGCCAGCAGCGGCCAGGGACAGGGGAAAAGTCAGCCCCAGCATTTT. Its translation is CASSGQGQGKSQPQHF.

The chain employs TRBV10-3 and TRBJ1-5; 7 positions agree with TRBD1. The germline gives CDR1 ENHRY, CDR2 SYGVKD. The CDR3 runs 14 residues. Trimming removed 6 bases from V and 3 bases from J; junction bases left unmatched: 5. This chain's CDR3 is CAISRDRNNQPQHF. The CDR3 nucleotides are TGTGCCATCAGCCGGGACAGAAACAATCAGCCCCAGCATTTT.

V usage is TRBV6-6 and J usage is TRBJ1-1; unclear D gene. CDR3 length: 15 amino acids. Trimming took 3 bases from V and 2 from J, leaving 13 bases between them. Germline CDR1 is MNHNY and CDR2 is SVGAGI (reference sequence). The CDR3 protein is CASSYSQVHNTEAFF. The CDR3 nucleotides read TGTGCCAGCAGTTATAGTCAGGTCCATAACACTGAAGCTTTCTTT.

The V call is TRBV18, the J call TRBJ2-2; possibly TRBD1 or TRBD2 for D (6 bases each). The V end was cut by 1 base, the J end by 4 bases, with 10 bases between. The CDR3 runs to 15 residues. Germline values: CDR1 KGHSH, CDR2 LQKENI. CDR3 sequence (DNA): TGTGCCAGCTCACCACTGACGGGGGCCACCGGGGAGCTGTTTTTT. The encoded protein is CASSPLTGATGELFF.

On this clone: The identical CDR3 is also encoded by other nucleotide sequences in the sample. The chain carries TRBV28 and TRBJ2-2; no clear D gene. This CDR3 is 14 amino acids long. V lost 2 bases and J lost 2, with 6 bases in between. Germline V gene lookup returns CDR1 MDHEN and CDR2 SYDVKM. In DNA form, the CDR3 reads TGTGCCAGCAGTTTAGTGGGTAACACCGGGGAGCTGTTTTTT. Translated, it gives CASSLVGNTGELFF.

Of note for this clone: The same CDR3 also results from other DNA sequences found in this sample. Written as DNA, the CDR3 is TGCGCCAGCAGCTTGGACGGACTAGCGGGGGAGACCCAGTACTTC. Residues: CASSLDGLAGETQYF. V and J are TRBV5-1 and TRBJ2-5, with 12 bases lining up with TRBD2. The V segment lost 0 bases and the J segment 5 bases; nucleotides outside the gene matches: 2. The CDR3 has 15 amino acids. Germline V gene data show CDR1 as SGHRS and CDR2 as YFSETQ.

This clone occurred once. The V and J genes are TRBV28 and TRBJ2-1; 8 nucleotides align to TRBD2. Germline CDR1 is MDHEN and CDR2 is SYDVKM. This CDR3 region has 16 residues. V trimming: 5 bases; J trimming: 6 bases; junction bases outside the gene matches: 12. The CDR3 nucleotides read TGTGCCAGCAGTCCTACTTCTAGCGGGTACTTCAATGAGCAGTTCTTC. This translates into CASSPTSSGYFNEQFF.

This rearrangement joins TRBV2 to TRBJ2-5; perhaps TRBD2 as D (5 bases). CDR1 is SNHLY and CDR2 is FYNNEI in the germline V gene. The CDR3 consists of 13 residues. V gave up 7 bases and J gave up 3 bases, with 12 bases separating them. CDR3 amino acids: CASKGLAEETQYF. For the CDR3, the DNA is TGTGCCAGCAAAGGACTGGCAGAAGAGACCCAGTACTTC.

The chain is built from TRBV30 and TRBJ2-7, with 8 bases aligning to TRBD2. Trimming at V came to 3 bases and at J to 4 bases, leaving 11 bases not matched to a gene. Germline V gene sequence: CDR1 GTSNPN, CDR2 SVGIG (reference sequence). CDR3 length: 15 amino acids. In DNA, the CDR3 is TGTGCCTGGAGGGCTCGGACTAGCTTCCCGTACGAGCAGTACTTC. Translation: CAWRARTSFPYEQYF.

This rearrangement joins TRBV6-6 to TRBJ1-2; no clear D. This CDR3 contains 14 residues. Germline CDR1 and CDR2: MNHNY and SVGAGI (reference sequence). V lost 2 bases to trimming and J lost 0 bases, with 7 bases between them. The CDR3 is CASSYDGANYGYTF. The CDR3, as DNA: TGTGCCAGCAGTTACGATGGGGCTAACTATGGCTACACCTTC.

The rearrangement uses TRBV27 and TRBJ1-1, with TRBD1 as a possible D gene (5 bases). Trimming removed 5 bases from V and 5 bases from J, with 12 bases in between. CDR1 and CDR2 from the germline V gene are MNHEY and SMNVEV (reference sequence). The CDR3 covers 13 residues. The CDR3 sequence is CASSPTGRTEAFF. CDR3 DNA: TGTGCCAGCAGTCCTACAGGTAGGACTGAAGCTTTCTTT.

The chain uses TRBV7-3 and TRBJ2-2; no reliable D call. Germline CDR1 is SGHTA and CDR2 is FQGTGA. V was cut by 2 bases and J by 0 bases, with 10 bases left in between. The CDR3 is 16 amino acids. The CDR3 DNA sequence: TGTGCCAGCAGCTTAGTTGTGACCTCGAACACCGGGGAGCTGTTTTTT. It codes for CASSLVVTSNTGELFF.